Each of the 9 T cell receptor beta chains below was sequenced from the same sample in a study of response to subunit inactivated influenza vaccine. One entry per CDR3 protein, called by TCRdb with MiXCR from the RT-PCR reads. The repertoire consists of roughly 780,000 distinct CDR3 sequences, with roughly 20% occurring once and the leading ten covering approximately 11%. This specimen consisted of PBMCs from blood, obtained roughly 5 days after vaccination. Every receptor here comes from a man in his forties or fifties who received an inactivated influenza vaccine.

This CDR3 reads CASSFSWKREQETQYF. The CDR3, as DNA: TGTGCCAGCAGCTTTTCCTGGAAGAGAGAGCAAGAGACCCAGTACTTC. This chain uses TRBV7-2 with TRBJ2-5; D is uncertain. The CDR3 has 16 residues. Trimming removed 3 bases at V and 2 bases at J, with 16 bases between. Germline V CDR1 and CDR2: SGHTA, FQGNSA.

This clonotype was picked up a small number of times. The chain combines TRBV10-3 with TRBJ2-3; D might be TRBD1 (7 bases). The CDR3 length is 15 residues. Germline CDR1 ENHRY, CDR2 SYGVKD. Trimming took off 2 bases at V and 0 bases at J, with 9 bases between the two ends. The CDR3 spells CAISEPGGSTDTQYF. The CDR3 DNA sequence: TGTGCCATCAGTGAGCCAGGGGGGAGCACAGATACGCAGTATTTT.

V gene TRBV6-5 combines with J gene TRBJ1-1; no clear D gene. Trimming stripped 0 bases from V and 6 bases from J, with 8 bases between. The CDR3 runs to 13 residues. Germline values: CDR1 MNHEY, CDR2 SVGAGI. The CDR3: CASSYSGWAEAFF. CDR3 sequence (DNA): TGTGCCAGCAGTTACTCAGGCTGGGCTGAAGCTTTCTTT.

The chain carries TRBV6-5 and TRBJ1-1, with a tentative D call TRBD1 (6 bases). The CDR3 covers 15 residues. Per the germline V gene, CDR1 is MNHEY and CDR2 is SVGAGI. Trimming shortened V by 2 bases and J by 1 base, and 11 bases separated the two germline ends. CDR3 loop: CASSYDGTPNTEAFF. CDR3 bases: TGTGCCAGCAGTTACGACGGGACACCGAACACTGAAGCTTTCTTT.

This clonotype was observed a handful of times. The V call is TRBV28, the J call TRBJ1-5; 10 bases are shared with TRBD1. CDR3 length equals 16 residues. Germline V gene lookup returns CDR1 MDHEN and CDR2 SYDVKM. V shed 1 base and J 2 bases; nucleotides not matched to a gene: 2. In nucleotides, the CDR3 is TGTGCCAGCAGTTTATCTGGGACAGGGGGCAATCAGCCCCAGCATTTT. Translated: CASSLSGTGGNQPQHF.

This chain uses TRBV20-1 with TRBJ1-2, with no clear D. V was pared by 6 bases and J by 4 bases, with 12 bases between. Germline CDR1 reads DFQATT; CDR2 reads SNEGSKA (reference sequence). The CDR3 consists of 12 residues. The CDR3 DNA reads TGCAGTGCCAGGACCCGGGCCTATGGCTACACCTTC. Its translation: CSARTRAYGYTF.

This clonotype was counted ten times or more. This chain connects TRBV7-9 to TRBJ2-1; tentative D call: TRBD2 (7 bases). The germline V gene encodes CDR1 SEHNR and CDR2 FQNEAQ (reference sequence). Trimming shortened V by 2 bases and J by 4 bases, and 12 bases separated the two germline ends. The CDR3 contains 15 residues. CDR3 nucleotides: TGTGCCAGCAGCTTAAGGCGGGGGCCGTACAATGAGCAGTTCTTC. Translation gives CASSLRRGPYNEQFF. Full variable domain (remainder filled in from reference TRBV7-9 and TRBJ2-1): DTGVSQNPRHKITKRGQNVTFRCDPISEHNRLYWYRQTLGQGPEFLTYFQNEAQLEKSRLLSDRFSAERPKGSFSTLEIQRTEQGDSAMYLCASSLRRGPYNEQFFGPGTRLTVL.

The chain is built from TRBV12-3 or TRBV12-4 and TRBJ2-1; 7 bases map to TRBD1. The CDR3 contains 15 residues. With 8 bases clipped from V and 6 bases from J, the junction kept 13 bases outside the gene matches. The CDR3 DNA follows: TGTGCCAGCCTCAAGGGGATTACAGGGGTCAATGAGCAGTTCTTC. As protein: CASLKGITGVNEQFF.

This clonotype appeared many times. A read error may produce the germline difference seen at one junction end. The chain links TRBV20-1 to TRBJ1-2; possibly TRBD1 for D (5 bases). CDR1 DFQATT and CDR2 SNEGSKA come from the germline V gene (reference sequence). This CDR3 has 12 amino acids. The CDR3 protein is CSAGLGAARVYF. The CDR3 coding sequence is TGCAGTGCTGGACTCGGGGCCGCCAGGGTTTACTTC.